The 21 T cell receptor beta chains below were found in one sample sequenced in a study of cytomegalovirus exposure and HLA in healthy donors. Researchers ran the PCR with 60 Vbeta and 13 Jbeta primers. The data were produced by immunoSEQ multiplex PCR, yet TCRdb's version contains in-frame clones alone and is incomplete. The data show approximately 280,000 clones, roughly 89% seen once. Sequencing was carried out using PBMCs. These receptors were collected from a woman aged 18-30 years in good health and CMV-seronegative.

The chain combines TRBV7-8 with TRBJ2-4; 11 nucleotides align to TRBD1. The CDR3 spans 19 residues. Germline CDR1 and CDR2: SGHVS and FQNEAQ. The ends lost 1 base at V and 0 bases at J; junction bases unmatched: 8. DNA of the CDR3: TGTGCCAGCAGCTTAGGGGACAGGGGGAATCTTCTAGCCAAAAACATTCAGTACTTC. Translated: CASSLGDRGNLLAKNIQYF. The whole variable domain, remainder taken from reference TRBV7-8 and TRBJ2-4, is GAGVSQSPRYKVAKRGQDVALRCDPISGHVSLFWYQQALGQGPEFLTYFQNEAQLDKSGLPSDRFFAERPEGSVSTLKIQRTQQEDSAVYLCASSLGDRGNLLAKNIQYFGAGTRLSVL.

The CDR3 loop reads CASGTYAEQFF. The CDR3 DNA reads as TGTGCTAGTGGTACCTACGCTGAGCAGTTCTTC. The chain joins TRBV12-5 to TRBJ2-1, with D unclear. The germline V and J ends were trimmed by 5 bases and 9 bases, with 8 bases remaining between them. Looked up from germline, CDR1 is LGHNT and CDR2 is FRNRAP. The CDR3 contains 11 residues. The full variable domain, completed using reference TRBV12-5 and TRBJ2-1, is DARVTQTPRHKVTEMGQEVTMRCQPILGHNTVFWYRQTMMQGLELLAYFRNRAPLDDSGMPKDRFSAEMPDATLATLKIQPSEPRDSAVYFCASGTYAEQFFGPGTRLTVL.

V and J are TRBV5-8 and TRBJ1-6, with TRBD1 matching 7 bases. The CDR3 spans 16 residues. Germline CDR1 reads SGHTS; CDR2 reads YDEGEE. V lost 2 bases to trimming and J lost 10 bases; unmatched junction nucleotides: 12. CDR3 region: CASSFQGGRNESPLHF. The CDR3 DNA reads as TGTGCCAGCAGCTTTCAGGGGGGAAGGAATGAGTCACCCCTCCACTTT.

This clone occurred once. The gene calls are TRBV5-6 and TRBJ2-3; weak D call: TRBD2 (6 bases). The CDR3 is made up of 14 amino acids. V lost 2 bases to trimming and J lost 2 bases, with 9 bases between them. Germline V gene data show CDR1 as SGHDT and CDR2 as YYEEEE. CDR3 in DNA: TGTGCCAGCAGCTTTGCGGGGATCACAGATACGCAGTATTTT. It specifies CASSFAGITDTQYF.

The rearrangement joins TRBV30 to TRBJ1-1; D gene unclear. V gave up 1 base and J gave up 1 base, with 13 bases separating them. This CDR3 has 15 amino acids. The germline V gene encodes CDR1 GTSNPN and CDR2 SVGIG (reference sequence). This CDR3 is CAWSGGRFGNTEAFF. The CDR3 DNA reads as TGTGCCTGGAGTGGTGGCAGGTTCGGGAACACTGAAGCTTTCTTT. The entire variable domain, with the rest obtained from reference TRBV30 and TRBJ1-1, is as follows: SQTIHQWPATLVQPVGSPLSLECTVEGTSNPNLYWYRQAAGRGLQLLFYSVGIGQISSEVPQNLSASRPQDRQFILSSKKLLLSDSGFYLCAWSGGRFGNTEAFFGQGTRLTVV.

CDR3 sequence (DNA): TGTGCCAGCAGCGGGACAGGGGGCGGCTACACCTTC. Amino acids: CASSGTGGGYTF. J is TRBJ1-2 and V is TRBV9; 11 bases align to TRBD1. Trimming took 3 bases from V and 8 from J; bases not matched to a gene: 0. The CDR3 has 12 amino acids. The germline CDR1 and CDR2 sequences are SGDLS and YYNGEE. Using reference TRBV9 and TRBJ1-2 for the parts outside the CDR3, the full variable domain is DSGVTQTPKHLITATGQRVTLRCSPRSGDLSVYWYQQSLDQGLQFLIQYYNGEERAKGNILERFSAQQFPDLHSELNLSSLELGDSALYFCASSGTGGGYTFGSGTRLTVV.

The count of this clone is one. The chain joins TRBV5-4 to TRBJ1-4; D is possibly TRBD1 (5 bases). The CDR3 totals 14 residues. V dropped 1 base and J dropped 5 bases, with 9 bases sitting between them. Germline values: CDR1 SGHNT, CDR2 YYREEE (reference sequence). The CDR3 sequence: CASSLQGTNEKLFF. The CDR3 nucleotides are TGTGCCAGCAGCTTGCAGGGTACGAATGAAAAACTGTTTTTT.

This clone showed up just once. The rearrangement joins TRBV18 to TRBJ2-1; D remains ambiguous. V shed 2 bases and J shed 3 bases, with 8 bases lying between them. The CDR3 extends over 14 amino acids. Germline V lookup: CDR1 KGHSH, CDR2 LQKENI. The CDR3 loop is CASSPSPSYNEQFF. CDR3 bases: TGTGCCAGCTCACCAAGCCCGAGCTACAATGAGCAGTTCTTC.

The J gene is TRBJ1-1, the V gene TRBV5-6, with D perhaps TRBD1 (6 bases). V lost 3 bases and J 0 bases, leaving 18 bases between the germline ends. This CDR3 is 17 amino acids long. Germline loops: CDR1 SGHDT, CDR2 YYEEEE. CDR3 in DNA: TGTGCCAGCAGCTCTCCCCAGGGGCCCGAATTGAACACTGAAGCTTTCTTT. Protein product: CASSSPQGPELNTEAFF.

The chain has TRBV7-2 and TRBJ2-3, with a weak D call TRBD2 (6 bases). From germline, CDR1 is SGHTA and CDR2 FQGNSA. V lost 5 bases, J lost 1 base, and 13 bases lay in between. This CDR3 contains 15 residues. The CDR3 DNA is TGTGCCAGCAGCCCATGGAGGGACGGCACAGATACGCAGTATTTT. The encoded protein is CASSPWRDGTDTQYF.

The chain couples TRBV7-3 to TRBJ2-5; 11 bases are shared with TRBD2. V was clipped by 3 bases and J by 5 bases; unmatched bases: 5. This CDR3 is built from 15 residues. CDR1 and CDR2 from the germline V gene are SGHTA and FQGTGA. The CDR3 reads CASSFSGGAGETQYF. The CDR3 nucleotides read TGTGCCAGCAGCTTTAGCGGGGGGGCAGGGGAGACCCAGTACTTC.

The V call is TRBV6-1, the J call TRBJ1-2, with a weak D call TRBD1 (6 bases). The V end was cut by 1 base, the J end by 4 bases, with 10 bases between. Germline CDR1 MNHNS, CDR2 SASEGT. CDR3 length equals 14 residues. The CDR3 nucleotides are TGTGCCAGCAGTGAAGTTGAGGGGGTCTATGGCTACACCTTC. This sequence encodes CASSEVEGVYGYTF.

This chain joins TRBV5-1 and TRBJ2-6; TRBD1 aligns across 10 bases. The CDR3 is made up of 17 amino acids. The junction had 5 bases not matched to a gene; V was cut back by 4 bases and J by 1 base. CDR1 and CDR2 from the germline V gene are SGHRS and YFSETQ. Here the CDR3 DNA reads TGCGCCAGCAGCCCCGGGACAGGGGAGTCTGGGGCCAACGTCCTGACTTTC. It specifies CASSPGTGESGANVLTF.

The rearrangement links TRBV14 to TRBJ1-2; TRBD1 agrees at 8 bases. The germline CDR1 and CDR2 sequences are SGHDN and FVKESK. The V gene end was trimmed by 3 bases and the J gene end by 1 base; junction bases not matched to a gene: 7. This CDR3 is 16 amino acids long. CDR3 protein: CASSQRQGAVNYGYTF. The CDR3 DNA reads TGTGCCAGCAGCCAGAGGCAGGGGGCTGTTAACTATGGCTACACCTTC.

This chain joins TRBV5-1 and TRBJ1-3; 7 positions match TRBD1. V was pared by 4 bases and J by 4 bases, with 2 bases of the junction left unmatched. The CDR3 has 13 amino acids. Germline V CDR1 and CDR2: SGHRS, YFSETQ. The CDR3 sequence: CASSLDRGNTIYF. As DNA, the CDR3 is TGCGCCAGCAGCCTGGACAGGGGAAACACCATATATTTT.

This clone was observed a few times. V and J are TRBV15 and TRBJ2-5; 11 nucleotides agree with TRBD2. Trimming at V came to 8 bases and at J to 6 bases, leaving 23 bases not matched to a gene. CDR1 is LNHNV and CDR2 is YYDKDF in the germline V gene (reference sequence). CDR3 size: 19 residues. CDR3 sequence (DNA): TGTGCCACCGCGACCACCGGGACTAGCGGTTCTCTCTGGAGGCAGACCCAGTACTTC. Translation: CATATTGTSGSLWRQTQYF.

The chain recombines TRBV6-6 with TRBJ1-1; D might be TRBD1 (6 bases). There are 14 residues in the CDR3. V lost 1 base and J 1 base, leaving 7 bases between the germline ends. Germline V CDR1 and CDR2: MNHNY, SVGAGI (reference sequence). Here the CDR3 DNA reads TGTGCCAGCAGTTACTTGGGACAGAACACTGAAGCTTTCTTT. Its protein product is CASSYLGQNTEAFF.

The chain is built from TRBV4-2 and TRBJ1-4, with TRBD1 matching over 7 bases. The V and J ends lost 4 bases and 4 bases, in that order; junction bases with no gene match: 3. This CDR3 has 14 residues. CDR1 is LGHNA and CDR2 is YNFKEQ in the germline V gene. The CDR3 protein is CASSPRDSNEKLFF. The CDR3 DNA sequence: TGTGCCAGCAGCCCCCGGGACAGTAATGAAAAACTGTTTTTT.

The chain carries TRBV7-9 and TRBJ1-5, with 7 bases lining up with TRBD1. V shed 1 base and J 7 bases; nucleotides not matched to a gene: 10. CDR1 and CDR2 (germline): SEHNR, FQNEAQ (reference sequence). The CDR3 runs 16 residues. CDR3 DNA: TGTGCCAGCAGCTTAGAGCGTCAGGGGGTAGGGCAGCCCCAGCATTTT. Translation: CASSLERQGVGQPQHF.

This clone was picked up one time. The genes are TRBV5-1 and TRBJ2-3; 9 bases are a match to TRBD1. Germline values: CDR1 SGHRS, CDR2 YFSETQ. The CDR3 totals 17 residues. The trim removed 4 bases at V and 2 bases at J, leaving 11 bases unmatched. In nucleotides, the CDR3 is TGCGCCAGCAGCCCTTCCGGGACAGGGTCGATCACAGATACGCAGTATTTT. Residues: CASSPSGTGSITDTQYF.

The V call is TRBV5-6, the J call TRBJ2-1, with 7 bases that match TRBD1. With V trimmed by 7 bases and J by 1 base, 8 bases remained unmatched. The CDR3 consists of 15 residues. Germline CDR1 and CDR2: SGHDT and YYEEEE. The DNA for the CDR3 is TGTGCCAGCGGACACAGGGGTTTTTCCTACAATGAGCAGTTCTTC. Amino acids: CASGHRGFSYNEQFF.